One sample yielded the 17 T cell receptor beta chains listed below, sequenced in a study of technical replicates of blood from several donors. Method: immunoSEQ multiplex PCR; TCRdb's copy keeps in-frame clones and lacks some. The sample lists about 73,000 clones; roughly 93% were seen once. Sequenced input: T cells isolated from PBMCs. Receptors were obtained from a human donor in good health.

This sequence joins TRBV18 and TRBJ1-6, with D unclear. The V gene's germline CDR1 is KGHSH and CDR2 LQKENI. The CDR3 length is 16 residues. V lost 1 base, J lost 8 bases, and 15 bases lay in between. The CDR3 spells CASSPRFKDLDSPLHF. The DNA of the CDR3 is TGTGCCAGCTCACCACGTTTCAAGGACTTGGATTCACCCCTCCACTTT.

This chain connects TRBV2 to TRBJ1-4; a possible D gene is TRBD1 (6 bases). The CDR3 has 14 residues. Trimming shortened V by 6 bases and J by 5 bases, and 13 bases separated the two germline ends. Germline CDR1 is SNHLY and CDR2 is FYNNEI. CDR3 sequence reads: CASRGGGFNEKLFF. The CDR3 DNA reads as TGTGCCAGCAGGGGCGGGGGCTTCAATGAAAAACTGTTTTTT.

The chain couples TRBV6-1 to TRBJ1-1; D gene unclear. Germline V gives CDR1 MNHNS, CDR2 SASEGT. This CDR3 has 12 residues. Between the trimmed V and J ends, which lost 5 bases and 5 bases, there was a span of 9 bases. As DNA, the CDR3 is TGTGCCAGCAGTCTGCGGGTGACTGAAGCTTTCTTT. It encodes CASSLRVTEAFF.

The chain employs TRBV10-3 and TRBJ2-7, with 10 bases fitting TRBD1. The CDR3 is made up of 14 amino acids. V dropped 6 bases and J dropped 0; count of bases not matched to a gene: 2. Germline assignment: CDR1 ENHRY and CDR2 SYGVKD. The CDR3 loop reads CAIRGQGPSYEQYF. DNA of the CDR3: TGTGCCATCAGGGGACAGGGGCCCTCCTACGAGCAGTACTTC.

The chain couples TRBV29-1 to TRBJ2-2; 7 bases match TRBD1. The J segment lost 3 bases and the V segment lost 6 bases, leaving 7 bases of the junction unmatched. Germline assignment: CDR1 SQVTM and CDR2 ANQGSEA. This CDR3 spans 14 amino acids. CDR3 sequence (DNA): TGCAGCGTACTGACAGGGTCGGACACCGGGGAGCTGTTTTTT. It translates to CSVLTGSDTGELFF.

This sequence joins TRBV27 and TRBJ2-7, with D perhaps TRBD2 (6 bases). CDR1 and CDR2 (germline): MNHEY, SMNVEV (reference sequence). The CDR3 runs 14 residues. V lost 5 bases and J lost 2, with 13 bases in between. DNA for the CDR3: TGTGCCAGCAGTCTTACCACGGGGGCCTACGAGCAGTACTTC. It specifies CASSLTTGAYEQYF.

The rearrangement joins TRBV28 to TRBJ1-5, with 11 bases that match TRBD1. Germline CDR1 is MDHEN and CDR2 is SYDVKM. Trimming removed 5 bases from V and 5 bases from J; junction bases left unmatched: 8. The length of the CDR3 is 16 residues. The CDR3 spells CASSPMDRGLYQPQHF. CDR3 bases: TGTGCCAGCAGTCCGATGGACAGGGGGCTTTATCAGCCCCAGCATTTT.

The chain joins TRBV28 to TRBJ1-2, with unresolved D. V was shortened by 6 bases and J by 3 bases, with 11 bases between the two germline ends. The germline V gene has CDR1 MDHEN and CDR2 SYDVKM. The CDR3 is 13 amino acids. The CDR3 nucleotides are TGTGCCAGCAGGTCGACACCTTACTATGGCTACACCTTC. Translating gives CASRSTPYYGYTF.

The chain has TRBV28 and TRBJ2-7; 12 positions match TRBD2. CDR3 length equals 18 residues. Germline V gene sequence: CDR1 MDHEN, CDR2 SYDVKM. The junction had 8 bases not matched to a gene; V was cut back by 1 base and J by 1 base. CDR3 sequence (DNA): TGTGCCAGCAGTTTATTAGGACTAGCGGGACGCGTATCCTACGAGCAGTACTTC. Protein product: CASSLLGLAGRVSYEQYF.

V is TRBV18 and J is TRBJ2-3, with D possibly TRBD1 on 7 matching bases. The CDR3 consists of 15 residues. Germline V gene lookup returns CDR1 KGHSH and CDR2 LQKENI. V lost 4 bases to trimming and J lost 2 bases, with 13 bases between them. The CDR3 loop is CASSLQGDSTDTQYF. CDR3 in DNA: TGTGCCAGCTCACTTCAGGGGGACTCCACAGATACGCAGTATTTT.

The gene calls are TRBV30 and TRBJ2-2, with 7 bases matching TRBD1. The CDR3 runs to 15 residues. Germline CDR1 reads GTSNPN; CDR2 reads SVGIG (reference sequence). V lost 3 bases to trimming and J lost 5 bases; unmatched junction nucleotides: 9. The CDR3 nucleotides read TGTGCCTGGAGAACCGGGACAGTTCCGACCGGGGAGCTGTTTTTT. It translates to CAWRTGTVPTGELFF.

This clone was recorded once. This chain uses TRBV15 with TRBJ1-1; 8 bases agree with TRBD1. Trimming at V came to 6 bases and at J to 7 bases, leaving 10 bases not matched to a gene. Germline V lookup: CDR1 LNHNV, CDR2 YYDKDF (reference sequence). The CDR3 has 14 amino acids. The CDR3 region has the DNA TGTGCCACCAGGCCGGACAGGGACTATCTTGAAGCTTTCTTT. It translates to CATRPDRDYLEAFF.

The chain joins TRBV6-4 to TRBJ2-5; weak D call: TRBD2 (6 bases). Trimming left V 2 bases short and J 1 base short, with 23 bases between. From germline, CDR1 is MRHNA and CDR2 SNTAGT. This CDR3 is 19 amino acids long. Here the CDR3 reads CASSDLYWILAQSQETQYF. DNA for the CDR3: TGTGCCAGCAGTGACCTTTACTGGATCCTAGCGCAGAGCCAAGAGACCCAGTACTTC.

The genes are TRBV7-8 and TRBJ2-3; 8 nucleotides align to TRBD2. Trimming removed 1 base from V and 2 bases from J; junction bases left unmatched: 5. Germline CDR1 reads SGHVS; CDR2 reads FQNEAQ. The CDR3 is 16 amino acids. In DNA, the CDR3 is TGTGCCAGCAGCTTAGAGCTAGCGGGCTCCACAGATACGCAGTATTTT. Translating it yields CASSLELAGSTDTQYF.

The chain joins TRBV4-1 to TRBJ2-7; D is possibly TRBD2 (6 bases). Germline CDR1 is MGHRA and CDR2 is YSYEKL. The length of the CDR3 is 12 residues. V dropped 3 bases and J dropped 4 bases, with 7 bases sitting between them. The DNA for the CDR3 is TGCGCCAGCAGCCATGGAGGGTACGAGCAGTACTTC. Translation: CASSHGGYEQYF.

The CDR3 is CASSLAGATNEKLFF. The CDR3 DNA sequence: TGCGCCAGCAGCTTGGCGGGGGCAACTAATGAAAAACTGTTTTTT. The chain links TRBV5-1 to TRBJ1-4, with D possibly matching TRBD1 (5 bases). The length of the CDR3 is 15 residues. Germline-derived CDR1 and CDR2 are SGHRS and YFSETQ. The V end was cut by 0 bases, the J end by 0 bases, with 6 bases between. Filled out from reference TRBV5-1 and TRBJ1-4, the complete variable domain reads KAGVTQTPRYLIKTRGQQVTLSCSPISGHRSVSWYQQTPGQGLQFLFEYFSETQRNKGNFPGRFSGRQFSNSRSEMNVSTLELGDSALYLCASSLAGATNEKLFFGSGTQLSVL.

The genes are TRBV7-3 and TRBJ1-1; 8 bases align to TRBD1. The CDR3 loop spans 14 amino acids. V was clipped by 2 bases and J by 2 bases; unmatched bases: 1. Germline CDR1 reads SGHTA; CDR2 reads FQGTGA. The chain's CDR3 is CASSLGQGNTEAFF. Here the CDR3 DNA reads TGTGCCAGCAGCTTAGGACAGGGAAACACTGAAGCTTTCTTT.